The 30 T cell receptor beta chains given below trace back to one sample, sequenced in a study of T-cell memory formation after mild COVID-19. TCRdb fed the 5' RACE reads into MiXCR, producing one record per CDR3 protein. The table lists about 320,000 distinct CDR3 sequences, roughly an eighth of them singletons, with under 25% in the top ten. Material: PBMCs or a T cell subset sorted from them (not recorded which). The receptor source for this set is a man between 18 and 29 years old who had mild COVID-19 (a few samples of this study predate the infection). Cell type and time point are not known.

This clonotype was found a few times. The chain couples TRBV5-1 to TRBJ2-6; TRBD1 matches at 9 bases. CDR1 SGHRS and CDR2 YFSETQ come from the germline V gene. This CDR3 region has 17 residues. V gave up 4 bases and J gave up 3 bases; unmatched junction bases: 8. CDR3 sequence (DNA): TGCGCCAGCAGCACACCGGGACAGGGCCATGGGGCCAACGTCCTGACTTTC. Translation: CASSTPGQGHGANVLTF.

This clonotype was recorded many times. The chain carries TRBV5-4 and TRBJ2-1; TRBD1 matches at 10 bases. Germline values: CDR1 SGHNT, CDR2 YYREEE (reference sequence). The trim removed 4 bases at V and 6 bases at J, leaving 4 bases unmatched. This CDR3 contains 14 residues. CDR3 region: CASSRRDRGNEQFF. CDR3 bases: TGTGCCAGCAGCCGCCGGGACAGGGGCAATGAGCAGTTCTTC.

The chain recombines TRBV18 with TRBJ2-5; a weak D match, TRBD1 (6 bases). V lost 3 bases and J lost 5, with 13 bases in between. This CDR3 has 14 amino acids. Per the germline V gene, CDR1 is KGHSH and CDR2 is LQKENI. This chain's CDR3 is CASSPNRVGETQYF. DNA of the CDR3: TGTGCCAGCTCACCCAACAGGGTAGGGGAGACCCAGTACTTC. Together with reference TRBV18 and TRBJ2-5, the CDR3 gives the full variable domain: NAGVMQNPRHLVRRRGQEARLRCSPMKGHSHVYWYRQLPEEGLKFMVYLQKENIIDESGMPKERFSAEFPKEGPSILRIQQVVRGDSAAYFCASSPNRVGETQYFGPGTRLLVL.

This clonotype has a handful of counts. The chain carries TRBV6-5 and TRBJ1-2, with D unresolved. This CDR3 has 13 amino acids. The germline gives CDR1 MNHEY, CDR2 SVGAGI. V lost 6 bases and J 6 bases, leaving 14 bases between the germline ends. This CDR3 is CASSWGGPNGYTF. The DNA of the CDR3 is TGTGCCAGCAGCTGGGGAGGGCCCAATGGCTACACCTTC.

The chain employs TRBV5-6 and TRBJ2-1; 7 bases are a match to TRBD2. J gave up 4 bases and V 3 bases, and 10 bases lay outside the gene matches. The germline V gene encodes CDR1 SGHDT and CDR2 YYEEEE. This CDR3 contains 16 residues. The CDR3 DNA reads as TGTGCCAGCAGCTCGACCAGCGGGACTACTTACAATGAGCAGTTCTTC. As protein: CASSSTSGTTYNEQFF.

This clonotype was recorded a few times. CDR3 residues: CASSLERGANYEQYV. In nucleotides, the CDR3 is TGTGCCAGCAGTTTAGAACGGGGGGCAAACTACGAGCAGTACGTC. This chain joins TRBV12-3 or TRBV12-4 and TRBJ2-7; D possibly corresponds to TRBD2 (7 bases). The V and J ends lost 1 base and 3 bases respectively, with 13 bases between them. There are 15 residues in the CDR3.

This clonotype occurred once. This chain joins TRBV12-3 or TRBV12-4 and TRBJ2-1; 7 bases map to TRBD1. This CDR3 has 14 amino acids. V was clipped by 2 bases and J by 6 bases; unmatched bases: 4. The CDR3, as DNA: TGTGCCAGCAGTTTACAGGGGGTGGGCAATGAGCAGTTCTTC. It specifies CASSLQGVGNEQFF.

This clonotype was seen more than once but under ten times. The chain couples TRBV6-5 to TRBJ2-7, with unresolved D. V dropped 5 bases and J dropped 8 bases, with 13 bases sitting between them. The CDR3 is 12 amino acids. Germline CDR1 reads MNHEY; CDR2 reads SVGAGI. The chain's CDR3 is CASSLGSSKQYF. For the CDR3, the DNA is TGTGCCAGCAGTCTAGGGTCTTCGAAGCAGTACTTC.

This clonotype was seen many times. V usage is TRBV6-2 or TRBV6-3 and J usage is TRBJ2-7; possible D gene TRBD1, 6 bases. Germline CDR1 and CDR2: MNHEY and SVGEGT. The CDR3 loop spans 13 amino acids. V was shortened by 7 bases and J by 2 bases, with 12 bases between the two germline ends. The CDR3 nucleotides are TGTGCCAGCAACTTGGACAGCCCCTACGAGCAGTACTTC. Encoded protein: CASNLDSPYEQYF.

The chain employs TRBV2 and TRBJ2-7; D gene uncertain. The CDR3 has 12 amino acids. V was cut by 6 bases and J by 3 bases, with 9 bases left in between. Germline lookup yields CDR1 SNHLY and CDR2 FYNNEI. CDR3 DNA sequence: TGTGCCAGCAGGCGGACGGTCTACGAGCAGTACGTC. Its protein is CASRRTVYEQYV.

The CDR3 nucleotides are TGTGCCAGCAGCACCCCCGCGAGCGGCTACACCTTC. The encoded protein is CASSTPASGYTF. The V call is TRBV9, the J call TRBJ1-2; no clear D gene. The V end lost 4 bases, the J end lost 8 bases, and 12 bases lay between the germline ends. CDR3 length: 12 residues. CDR1 SGDLS and CDR2 YYNGEE come from the germline V gene.

The chain combines TRBV4-1 with TRBJ2-7; tentatively, D is TRBD2 (5 bases). Trimming pared 0 bases from V and 2 bases from J, leaving 14 bases between. The germline V gene has CDR1 MGHRA and CDR2 YSYEKL. This CDR3 is 16 amino acids long. This CDR3 is CASSQEDEGIAYEQYF. The CDR3 DNA is TGCGCCAGCAGCCAAGAAGACGAGGGTATAGCCTACGAGCAGTACTTC.

This chain links TRBV7-3 with TRBJ1-1; D is possibly TRBD1 (5 bases). Germline-derived CDR1 and CDR2 are SGHTA and FQGTGA. Trimming took off 5 bases at V and 6 bases at J, with 13 bases between the two ends. The CDR3 extends over 13 amino acids. The chain's CDR3 is CASSVLAGAEAFF. CDR3 DNA sequence: TGTGCCAGCAGCGTTTTGGCGGGGGCTGAAGCTTTCTTT.

In this sample, this clonotype turned up a few times. J is TRBJ2-5 and V is TRBV2; 9 nucleotides match TRBD2. V gave up 4 bases and J gave up 4 bases; unmatched junction bases: 4. This CDR3 spans 14 amino acids. Germline V lookup: CDR1 SNHLY, CDR2 FYNNEI. CDR3 DNA: TGTGCCAGCAGTGTTGCGGGGGGGCTAGAGACCCAGTACTTC. Translating it yields CASSVAGGLETQYF.

There are a few counts of this clonotype. This chain connects TRBV7-2 to TRBJ2-1; D ambiguous. Trimming took off 5 bases at V and 7 bases at J, with 9 bases between the two ends. The CDR3 covers 12 residues. Germline V gene data show CDR1 as SGHTA and CDR2 as FQGNSA. CDR3 DNA: TGTGCCAGCAGCCCAAGTTGGAATGAGCAGTTCTTC. Translation: CASSPSWNEQFF.

V gene TRBV6-1 combines with J gene TRBJ2-7, with D unresolved. CDR3 size: 12 residues. Trimming left V 3 bases short and J 1 base short, with 4 bases between. Germline loops: CDR1 MNHNS, CDR2 SASEGT. The CDR3 here is CASSERSYEQYF. For the CDR3, the DNA is TGTGCCAGCAGTGAGAGGTCCTACGAGCAGTACTTC.

The V and J genes are TRBV2 and TRBJ2-7; D not resolved. V lost 5 bases to trimming and J lost 7 bases, with 12 bases between them. The germline V gene has CDR1 SNHLY and CDR2 FYNNEI. CDR3 length: 12 residues. The CDR3 loop is CASSWTSREQYF. Written as DNA, the CDR3 is TGTGCCAGCAGTTGGACCTCTAGAGAGCAGTACTTC.

This chain uses TRBV5-1 with TRBJ1-4; D call uncertain. Germline values: CDR1 SGHRS, CDR2 YFSETQ. Trimming took 4 bases from V and 3 from J, leaving 7 bases between them. This CDR3 has 13 residues. The CDR3 DNA is TGCGCCAGCAGCCCGAGGCCTAATGAAAAACTGTTTTTT. This encodes CASSPRPNEKLFF.

This clonotype appeared a few times. The chain links TRBV4-1 to TRBJ2-4; D unclear. The CDR3 consists of 15 residues. Germline lookup yields CDR1 MGHRA and CDR2 YSYEKL. V was trimmed by 4 bases and J by 0 bases, leaving 10 bases between them. The CDR3 spells CASSPPLVAKNIQYF. Here the CDR3 DNA reads TGCGCCAGCAGCCCCCCCTTAGTAGCCAAAAACATTCAGTACTTC.

This chain uses TRBV12-3 or TRBV12-4 with TRBJ1-2, with 10 bases that match TRBD1. The CDR3 sequence is 14 residues long. Trimming at V came to 6 bases and at J to 4 bases, leaving 5 bases not matched to a gene. CDR3: CASSLRQGAYGYTF. The CDR3 DNA is TGTGCCAGCAGCTTACGACAGGGGGCCTATGGCTACACCTTC.

This chain uses TRBV6-5 with TRBJ2-3; 8 bases are a match to TRBD2. The CDR3 has 18 residues. Germline V gene sequence: CDR1 MNHEY, CDR2 SVGAGI. Germline trimming cut 4 bases from V and 6 bases from J; bases unmatched to any gene: 18. The CDR3 DNA is TGTGCCAGCAGTTGGGGAGGCGGGGGGTCACCTACGGCGGATACGCAGTATTTT. It encodes CASSWGGGGSPTADTQYF.

Only a few counts were recorded for this clonotype. This may be a read error, as it is one base from a much larger clone. The rearrangement links TRBV6-2 or TRBV6-3 to TRBJ2-5, with D unresolved. With 2 bases removed from V and 5 bases from J, the gap between germline ends came to 3 bases. Germline CDR1 reads MNHEY; CDR2 reads SVGEGT. CDR3 size: 11 residues. The CDR3, as DNA: TGTGCCAGCAGTTACCCGGAGACCCAGTACTTC. It is translated as CASSYPETQYF.

This clonotype was seen a handful of times. This chain connects TRBV6-6 to TRBJ1-1, with TRBD1 identical over 7 bases. The CDR3 sequence is 14 residues long. V gave up 5 bases and J gave up 5 bases; unmatched junction bases: 8. CDR1 and CDR2 (germline): MNHNY, SVGAGI (reference sequence). CDR3: CASSPSWTGTEAFF. The CDR3 DNA reads TGTGCCAGCAGTCCGAGTTGGACAGGTACTGAAGCTTTCTTT.

This chain joins TRBV5-1 and TRBJ1-2, with D maybe TRBD1 (6 bases). CDR3 length: 17 amino acids. Germline V gene data show CDR1 as SGHRS and CDR2 as YFSETQ. V was shortened by 4 bases and J by 6 bases, with 25 bases between the two germline ends. The CDR3 protein is CASSTLANMGHANGYTF. In DNA form, the CDR3 reads TGCGCCAGCAGCACATTGGCAAACATGGGACACGCCAATGGCTACACCTTC.

The V and J genes are TRBV6-2 or TRBV6-3 and TRBJ2-7, with TRBD1 matching 7 bases. CDR1 MNHEY and CDR2 SVGEGT come from the germline V gene. V shed 2 bases and J 1 base; nucleotides not matched to a gene: 8. This CDR3 contains 16 residues. CDR3 coding DNA: TGTGCCAGCAGTTACCCCCCCGACAGGGATTCCTACGAGCAGTACTTC. Translating gives CASSYPPDRDSYEQYF.

With respect to this clonotype: The CDR3 does not close with the conserved phenylalanine or tryptophan, likely indicating a read error. V usage is TRBV7-6 and J usage is TRBJ2-7; weak D call: TRBD2 (5 bases). Trimming removed 6 bases at V and 3 bases at J, with 12 bases between. Per the germline V gene, CDR1 is SGHVS and CDR2 is FNYEAQ. This CDR3 has 13 amino acids. The CDR3 DNA reads as TGTGCCAGCAGAGAATCGGGGAACTACGAGCAGTACCTC. Its protein product is CASRESGNYEQYL.

To note about this clonotype: Possible read error: a much larger clone is one base away. The chain is built from TRBV12-3 or TRBV12-4 and TRBJ2-1; D unresolved. CDR3 length equals 14 residues. CDR3 sequence reads: CASSPDGRYTEQFF. For the CDR3, the DNA is TGTGCCAGCAGTCCGGACGGGCGATACACTGAGCAGTTCTTC.

The genes are TRBV7-8 and TRBJ1-3; 7 bases match TRBD1. The CDR3 runs 16 residues. CDR1 and CDR2 (germline): SGHVS, FQNEAQ. The V and J ends lost 5 bases and 0 bases, in that order; junction bases with no gene match: 7. CDR3 in amino acids: CASSPRTGDSGNTIYF. CDR3 coding DNA: TGTGCCAGCAGCCCCAGGACAGGAGACTCTGGAAACACCATATATTTT.

This clonotype was picked up a small number of times. The chain carries TRBV6-2 or TRBV6-3 and TRBJ2-1, with no clear D. This CDR3 comprises 13 residues. CDR1 MNHEY and CDR2 SVGEGT come from the germline V gene. The ends were cut back, 4 bases at V and 3 bases at J, with 7 bases in the middle. The CDR3 loop is CASSFPSYNEQFF. The CDR3 DNA reads as TGTGCCAGCAGTTTCCCCAGCTACAATGAGCAGTTCTTC.

This clonotype was counted ten times or more. This chain uses TRBV18 with TRBJ2-1; D not certain. CDR3 length: 15 amino acids. The germline V gene encodes CDR1 KGHSH and CDR2 LQKENI. V lost 8 bases to trimming and J lost 0 bases, with 14 bases between them. DNA for the CDR3: TGTGCCAGCAGCCCCCTAGAAGGCTCCTACAATGAGCAGTTCTTC. The encoded protein is CASSPLEGSYNEQFF.